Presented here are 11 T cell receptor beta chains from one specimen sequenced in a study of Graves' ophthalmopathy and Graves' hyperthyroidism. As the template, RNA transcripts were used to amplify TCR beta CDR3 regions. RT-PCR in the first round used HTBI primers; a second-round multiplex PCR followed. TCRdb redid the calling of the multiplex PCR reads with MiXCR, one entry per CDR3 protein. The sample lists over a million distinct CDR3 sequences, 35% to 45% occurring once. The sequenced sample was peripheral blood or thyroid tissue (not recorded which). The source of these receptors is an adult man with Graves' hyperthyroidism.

The CDR3 DNA is TGCGCCAGCAGCTTAACCGGGTATCTCGACGAGCAGTACTTC. Its translation is CASSLTGYLDEQYF. The rearrangement joins TRBV5-1 to TRBJ2-7; D not resolved. V lost 2 bases and J 5 bases, leaving 14 bases between the germline ends. Germline loops: CDR1 SGHRS, CDR2 YFSETQ. The CDR3 length is 14 residues.

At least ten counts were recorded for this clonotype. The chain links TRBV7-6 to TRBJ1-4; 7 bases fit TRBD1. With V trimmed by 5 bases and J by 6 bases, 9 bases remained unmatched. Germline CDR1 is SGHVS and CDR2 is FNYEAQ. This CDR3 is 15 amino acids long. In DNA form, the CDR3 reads TGTGCCAGCAGCAACCCACAGGGGAGGCATGAAAAACTGTTTTTT. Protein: CASSNPQGRHEKLFF.

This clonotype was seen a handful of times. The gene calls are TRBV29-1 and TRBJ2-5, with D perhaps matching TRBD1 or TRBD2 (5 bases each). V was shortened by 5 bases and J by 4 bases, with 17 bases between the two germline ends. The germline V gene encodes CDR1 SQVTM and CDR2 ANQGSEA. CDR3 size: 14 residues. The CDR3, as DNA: TGCAGCGTTATTTACCACGGGGCGGGAGAGACCCAGTACTTC. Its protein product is CSVIYHGAGETQYF.

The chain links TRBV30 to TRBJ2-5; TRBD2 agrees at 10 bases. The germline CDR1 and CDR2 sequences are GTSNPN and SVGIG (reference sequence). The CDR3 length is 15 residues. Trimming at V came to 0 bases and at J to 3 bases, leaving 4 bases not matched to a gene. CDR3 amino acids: CAWSVQLAGKETQYF. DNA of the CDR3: TGTGCCTGGAGTGTCCAACTAGCGGGGAAAGAGACCCAGTACTTC.

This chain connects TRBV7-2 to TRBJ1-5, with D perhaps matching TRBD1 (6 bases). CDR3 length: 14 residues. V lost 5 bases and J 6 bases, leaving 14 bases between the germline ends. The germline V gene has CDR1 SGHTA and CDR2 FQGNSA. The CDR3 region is CASSPPDSSQPQHF. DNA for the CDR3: TGTGCCAGCAGCCCGCCGGACAGTAGTCAGCCCCAGCATTTT.

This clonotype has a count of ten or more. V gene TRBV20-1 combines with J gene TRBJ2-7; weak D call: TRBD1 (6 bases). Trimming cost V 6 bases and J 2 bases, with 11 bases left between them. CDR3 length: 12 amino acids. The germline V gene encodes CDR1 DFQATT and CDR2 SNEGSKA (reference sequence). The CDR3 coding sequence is TGCAGTGCAAAGACAGGCACCTACGAGCAGTACTTC. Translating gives CSAKTGTYEQYF.

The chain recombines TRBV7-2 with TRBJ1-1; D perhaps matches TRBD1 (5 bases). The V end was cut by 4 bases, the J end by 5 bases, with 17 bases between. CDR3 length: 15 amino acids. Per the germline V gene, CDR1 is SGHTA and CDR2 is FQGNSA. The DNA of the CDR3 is TGTGCCAGCAGCTCCGTGAGCAGGGCGAATACTGAAGCTTTCTTT. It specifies CASSSVSRANTEAFF.

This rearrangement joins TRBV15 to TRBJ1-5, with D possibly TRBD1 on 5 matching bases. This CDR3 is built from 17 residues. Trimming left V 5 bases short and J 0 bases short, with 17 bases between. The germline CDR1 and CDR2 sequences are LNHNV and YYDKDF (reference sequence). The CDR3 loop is CATSPQGDLDSNQPQHF. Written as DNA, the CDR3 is TGTGCCACCAGCCCCCAAGGGGACCTAGATAGCAATCAGCCCCAGCATTTT.

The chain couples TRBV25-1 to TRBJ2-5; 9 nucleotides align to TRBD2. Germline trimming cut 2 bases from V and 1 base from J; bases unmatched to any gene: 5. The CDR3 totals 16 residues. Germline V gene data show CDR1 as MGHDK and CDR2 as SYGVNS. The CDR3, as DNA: TGTGCCAGCAGTGAAAGGGCTAGCGGGATCCAAGAGACCCAGTACTTC. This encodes CASSERASGIQETQYF.

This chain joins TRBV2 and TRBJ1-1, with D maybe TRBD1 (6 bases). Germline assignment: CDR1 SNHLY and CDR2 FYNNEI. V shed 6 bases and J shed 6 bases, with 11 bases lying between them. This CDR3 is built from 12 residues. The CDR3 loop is CASRGGRAEAFF. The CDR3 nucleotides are TGTGCCAGCAGGGGGGGGCGAGCTGAAGCTTTCTTT.

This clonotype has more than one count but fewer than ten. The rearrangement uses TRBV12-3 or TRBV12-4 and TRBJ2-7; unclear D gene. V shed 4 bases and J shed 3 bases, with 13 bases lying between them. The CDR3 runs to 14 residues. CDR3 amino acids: CASSYRRLGYEQYF. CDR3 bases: TGTGCCAGCAGTTACCGGAGATTGGGCTACGAGCAGTACTTC.